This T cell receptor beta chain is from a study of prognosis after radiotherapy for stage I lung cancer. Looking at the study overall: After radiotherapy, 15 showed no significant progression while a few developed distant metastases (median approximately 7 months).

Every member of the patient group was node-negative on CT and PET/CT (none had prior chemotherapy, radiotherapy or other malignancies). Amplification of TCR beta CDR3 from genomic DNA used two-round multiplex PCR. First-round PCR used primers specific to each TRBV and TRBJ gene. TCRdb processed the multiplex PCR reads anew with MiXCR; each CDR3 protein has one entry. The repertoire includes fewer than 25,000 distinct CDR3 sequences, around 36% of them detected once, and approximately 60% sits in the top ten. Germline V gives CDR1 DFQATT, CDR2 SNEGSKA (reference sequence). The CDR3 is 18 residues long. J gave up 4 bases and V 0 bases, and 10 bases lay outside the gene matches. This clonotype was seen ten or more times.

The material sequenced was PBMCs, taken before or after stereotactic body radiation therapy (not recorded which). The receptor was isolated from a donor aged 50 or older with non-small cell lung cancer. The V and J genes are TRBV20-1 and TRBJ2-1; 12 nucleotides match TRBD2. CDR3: CSARDLGPGTSGYNEQFF. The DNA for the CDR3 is TGCAGTGCTAGAGATCTCGGACCCGGGACTAGCGGGTACAATGAGCAGTTCTTC.